The 10 T cell receptor beta chains below all came from one sample that was sequenced in a study of T cells after yellow fever vaccination. TCRdb reprocessed the 5' RACE reads with MiXCR, giving one entry per CDR3 protein. Of approximately 600,000 distinct CDR3 sequences in the sample, over 9% were seen once. The material was PBMCs, obtained on the day of the yellow fever booster vaccination. These receptors were taken from a man aged 30 to 39 who received the YFV17D yellow fever vaccine.

This clonotype was recorded many times. CDR3 nucleotide sequence: TGCGCCAGCAGCGGTAACAACGAGCAGTACTTC. As protein: CASSGNNEQYF. This chain connects TRBV5-1 to TRBJ2-7; D is unresolved. Germline loops: CDR1 SGHRS, CDR2 YFSETQ. CDR3 length: 11 amino acids. Trimming pared 4 bases from V and 5 bases from J, leaving 7 bases between.

This clonotype was seen only a few times. The gene calls are TRBV7-3 and TRBJ2-1; TRBD2 matches 10 bases. With V trimmed by 1 base and J by 8 bases, 11 bases remained unmatched. The CDR3 consists of 17 residues. CDR1 and CDR2 from the germline V gene are SGHTA and FQGTGA. Here the CDR3 reads CASSLKRWTSGGDEQFF. The CDR3 bases are TGTGCCAGCAGCTTAAAGAGGTGGACTAGCGGAGGCGATGAGCAGTTCTTC.

The table lists this clonotype with a few counts. The chain joins TRBV5-1 to TRBJ1-2, with a possible D match to TRBD1 (6 bases). The CDR3 length is 15 residues. Deletions cut 1 base from V and 4 bases from J, with 14 bases between. From germline, CDR1 is SGHRS and CDR2 YFSETQ. The CDR3 nucleotides are TGCGCCAGCAGCTTGACCCCTGACAGGACCTATGGCTACACCTTC. This translates into CASSLTPDRTYGYTF.

This clonotype was counted a few times. The chain joins TRBV14 to TRBJ2-1; no reliable D call. V lost 3 bases and J lost 0, with 9 bases in between. CDR1 SGHDN and CDR2 FVKESK come from the germline V gene. This CDR3 is 15 amino acids long. DNA for the CDR3: TGTGCCAGCAGCCAGGGCGTTCTCTCCTACAATGAGCAGTTCTTC. Its translation: CASSQGVLSYNEQFF.

This clonotype was seen a handful of times. This sequence joins TRBV11-1 and TRBJ2-6, with D possibly being TRBD2 (7 bases). CDR3 length equals 19 residues. From germline, CDR1 is SGHAT and CDR2 FQDESV (reference sequence). Trimming pared 4 bases from V and 2 bases from J, leaving 21 bases between. In DNA form, the CDR3 reads TGTGCCAGCAGCTCACTTTTGGGGGGGCAGTTAGCTGGGGCCAACGTCCTGACTTTC. It yields the protein CASSSLLGGQLAGANVLTF.

V gene TRBV7-9 combines with J gene TRBJ1-1; no reliable D call. Trimming cost V 1 base and J 7 bases, with 7 bases left between them. CDR1 and CDR2 (germline): SEHNR, FQNEAQ (reference sequence). There are 12 residues in the CDR3. The CDR3 DNA is TGTGCCAGCAGCTTAGTGGATATTGAAGCTTTCTTT. Amino acid sequence: CASSLVDIEAFF.

The V gene is TRBV12-3 or TRBV12-4, the J gene TRBJ2-7, with TRBD1 matching 7 bases. V trimming: 3 bases; J trimming: 6 bases; junction bases outside the gene matches: 8. This CDR3 is 14 amino acids long. Written as DNA, the CDR3 is TGTGCCAGCAGTTTCGGCAGGGGGAATCGCGAGCAGTACTTC. Its protein is CASSFGRGNREQYF.

This clonotype has only a few counts. Written as DNA, the CDR3 is TGTGCCAGCAGCGAAATTAAGGATTTTAACACTGAAGCTTTCTTT. This translates into CASSEIKDFNTEAFF. The V call is TRBV13, the J call TRBJ1-1; D gene ambiguous. Trimming left V 5 bases short and J 2 bases short, with 15 bases between. CDR3 length: 15 amino acids. Germline V gene lookup returns CDR1 PRHDT and CDR2 FYEKMQ (reference sequence).

This clonotype has a handful of counts. This chain links TRBV7-2 with TRBJ2-7; D call uncertain. CDR1 is SGHTA, CDR2 FQGNSA, per germline. V gave up 5 bases and J gave up 7 bases, with 12 bases separating them. This CDR3 has 12 amino acids. This CDR3 reads CASSPPLGEQYF. As DNA, the CDR3 is TGTGCCAGCAGCCCCCCCTTGGGGGAGCAGTACTTC.

V is TRBV6-1 and J is TRBJ2-3; 7 bases agree with TRBD2. The V gene end was trimmed by 5 bases and the J gene end by 5 bases; junction bases not matched to a gene: 13. The CDR3 length is 16 residues. Germline V CDR1 and CDR2: MNHNS, SASEGT. For the CDR3, the DNA is TGTGCCAGCAGTCCCCGACTAGCACCCCCGGTAGATACGCAGTATTTT. Protein sequence: CASSPRLAPPVDTQYF.